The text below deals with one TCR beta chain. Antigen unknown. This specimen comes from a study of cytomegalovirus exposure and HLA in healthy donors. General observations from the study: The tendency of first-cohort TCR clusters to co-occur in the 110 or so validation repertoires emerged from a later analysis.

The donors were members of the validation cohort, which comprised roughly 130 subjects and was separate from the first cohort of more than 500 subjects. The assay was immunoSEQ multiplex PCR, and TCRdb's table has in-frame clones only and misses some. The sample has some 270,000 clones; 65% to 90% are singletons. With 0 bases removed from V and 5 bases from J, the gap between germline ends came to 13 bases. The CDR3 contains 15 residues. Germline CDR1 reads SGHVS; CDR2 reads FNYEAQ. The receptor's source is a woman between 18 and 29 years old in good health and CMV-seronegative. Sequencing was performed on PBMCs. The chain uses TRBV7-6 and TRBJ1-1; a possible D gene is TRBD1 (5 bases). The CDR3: CASSLAGQGGTEAFF. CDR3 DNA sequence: TGTGCCAGCAGCTTAGCGGGGCAGGGAGGAACTGAAGCTTTCTTT. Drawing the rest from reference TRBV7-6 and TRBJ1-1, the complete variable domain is GAGVSQSPRYKVTKRGQDVALRCDPISGHVSLYWYRQALGQGPEFLTYFNYEAQQDKSGLPNDRFSAERPEGSISTLTIQRTEQRDSAMYRCASSLAGQGGTEAFFGQGTRLTVV.